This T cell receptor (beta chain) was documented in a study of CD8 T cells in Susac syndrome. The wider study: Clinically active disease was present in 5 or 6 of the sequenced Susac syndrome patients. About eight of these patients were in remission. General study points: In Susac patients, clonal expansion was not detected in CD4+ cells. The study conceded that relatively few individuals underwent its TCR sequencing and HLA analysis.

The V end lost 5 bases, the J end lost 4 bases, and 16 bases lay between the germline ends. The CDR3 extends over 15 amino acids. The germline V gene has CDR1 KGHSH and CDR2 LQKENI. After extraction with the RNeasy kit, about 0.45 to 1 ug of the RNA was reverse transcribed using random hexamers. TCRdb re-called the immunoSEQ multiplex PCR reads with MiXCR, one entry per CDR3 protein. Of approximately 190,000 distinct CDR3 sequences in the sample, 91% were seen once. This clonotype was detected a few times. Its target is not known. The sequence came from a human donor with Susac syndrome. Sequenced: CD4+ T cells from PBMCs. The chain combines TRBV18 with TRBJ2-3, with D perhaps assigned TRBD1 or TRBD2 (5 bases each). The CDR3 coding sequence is TGTGCCAGCTCAAGGCCGCTATCGGGGCCAGATACGCAGTATTTT. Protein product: CASSRPLSGPDTQYF.